One T cell receptor beta chain is described in this entry. This clonotype was found many times. There is no known antigen for this receptor. No quality values exist for individual bases; no much larger clone is one base distant. A patient counted as having stable hyperthyroidism if there was no progression to ophthalmopathy within 18 months of follow-up. Patients with hyperthyroidism were aged 18 to 65 years, had been newly diagnosed, and had a disease duration of less than 2 months. Patients were excluded if they had other autoimmune diseases, uncontrolled infections, pregnancy or lactation. Clinical symptoms, serum thyroxine, TRAb, thyroid ultrasound and orbital computed tomography formed the basis of the diagnosis. Using Ficoll-Paque density gradient centrifugation, PBMCs were isolated from about 9.4 ml of fresh peripheral blood. Trizol reagent was used to extract the total RNA, and its quality was then checked on an Agilent 2100 Bioanalyzer.

The germline V gene (reference sequence) specifies DFQATT as CDR1 and SNEGSKA as CDR2. V is reduced by 3 bases and J by 5 bases, leaving a spacing of 14 bases between them. The CDR3 spans 14 residues, from the cysteine through the phenylalanine. Only the CDR3 DNA stays, 42 bases, in frame from base 1. TCR beta CDR3 regions were amplified from RNA transcripts for repertoire sequencing. A first-round RT-PCR used HTBI primers with the Qiagen OneStep RT-PCR kit, followed by a second-round multiplex PCR, size selection and purification. Libraries were sequenced paired-end with 100 bp reads on an Illumina HiSeq2000. Per the original workflow: SOAPnuke was used to process the reads, throwing out any read that had adapters, had uncalled bases, had a mean Phred below 15, or lacked an exact constant-primer or identifier match. COPE v1.2.5 was used to merge high-quality paired reads. Clonotypes were defined as unique nucleotide sequences and were aligned to IMGT TRB V, D and J references using MiTCR v1.1. Only V-J combinations with frequency above 0.0001 were analysed, covering around 99% of repertoires. A TCR clonal expansion and chaos score per V-J combination was defined as the ratio of F50 clonal expansion to chaos observed in the TCRdist matrix. Features were reduced by Welch's t-statistics and random forest to about a dozen V-J combinations, which fed a naive Bayes classifier. The Morisita-Horn index was used to measure how similar the thyroid and blood repertoires were. TCRdb cleaned the public reads at Q25 with fastp, built clones with MiXCR and kept in-frame beta chains. Rows with a matching CDR3 protein are joined into one entry that keeps the most common DNA and genes. TCRdb, not the authors, supplied the V and J calls. This sample comprises hundreds of thousands of distinct CDR3 sequences, roughly 21% of them detected only once. Clones ranked in the top ten supply 3% of the sample.

The data belong to a study of Graves' ophthalmopathy and Graves' hyperthyroidism (dated by TCRdb to the late 2010s). In the study overall: Peripheral blood was collected at initial diagnosis, before any treatment. TCR beta repertoire signatures were used to distinguish Graves' ophthalmopathy from Graves' hyperthyroidism and to predict progression to ophthalmopathy. An independent validation cohort was composed of fewer than 20 hyperthyroidism patients and over 15 patients who later progressed from hyperthyroidism to ophthalmopathy. For training and testing, the 80 to 100 patients in the discovery cohort were randomly divided in a 7:3 ratio. To explore V-J signatures that separate ophthalmopathy from hyperthyroidism, a discovery set of about a hundred patients was enrolled, consisting of more than 40 with ophthalmopathy and about 60 with stable hyperthyroidism. Following sampling, methimazole starting at 30 mg daily was administered to hyperthyroidism patients, and high-dose intravenous methylprednisolone was administered to ophthalmopathy patients. In about six hyperthyroidism patients, the T-cell repertoires found in thyroid tissue were compared with those found in blood. In total, approximately 140 blood samples were TCR-sequenced: fewer than 50 ophthalmopathy, under 80 hyperthyroidism and about 17 hyperthyroidism-to-ophthalmopathy patients. On the study overall, not on this receptor specifically: Sample size was not statistically predetermined, and group allocation was not concealed from the investigators. In validation, the model predicted ophthalmopathy progression with 70.59% sensitivity and roughly 72% specificity; some 13 predicted patients were CT-confirmed with GO in a median of about 6.2 months. In cross-validation, the 13-signature model distinguished ophthalmopathy from stable hyperthyroidism with 85% to 90% sensitivity and roughly 81% specificity, and in the test set the corresponding values were around 78% and 73%. Most expanded thyroid clonotypes with frequency above 0.001 were also detected in blood, suggesting blood repertoires may reflect the thyroid immune response.

This receptor was taken from a woman aged 18-29 years with stable Graves' hyperthyroidism. Donor details come from another sample of the same person, matched by shared clones. Sequencing was carried out using peripheral blood. The sequence links TRBV20-1 to TRBJ1-5; the D region possibly corresponds to TRBD1 (5 bases align). The bases read TGCAGTGCTAGTCGGTTTGAAGGGGATCAGCCCCAGCATTTT. This is translated as CSASRFEGDQPQHF.